The rows below give T cell receptor beta chains drawn from one sample of a study of CD8+CD57+ T cells in acquired aplastic anemia. TCRdb called the reads again in MiXCR, with one record for every CDR3 protein. The table shows 130,000 or so distinct CDR3 sequences, with under 60% occurring only once. The source material was sorted CD4+, CD8+, or CD8+CD57+ T cells (not recorded which) from PBMCs. Source of these receptors: a human donor with aplastic anemia. The CDR3 runs from the conserved cysteine through the conserved F or W. D genes are given only for firm matches. The size field is filled for only some rows; it gives once, few, many or a size class.

V gene,clone size,D gene,J gene,CDR3 length,CDR3 DNA,CDR3 protein
TRBV9,many,NA,TRBJ2-7,15,TGTGCCAGCAGCGTAGCGGCGGCCCGGGGCTACGAGCAGTACTTC,CASSVAAARGYEQYF
TRBV9,NA,TRBD2,TRBJ2-5,17,TGTGCCAGCAGCGTAGGCAAGGGCGGGAGGGGTAGGGAGACCCAGTACTTC,CASSVGKGGRGRETQYF
TRBV19,NA,TRBD2,TRBJ2-1,17,TGTGCCAGTAGTCCACTAGCGGGGGGGCGATCTATCAATGAGCAGTTCTTC,CASSPLAGGRSINEQFF
TRBV20-1,NA,NA,TRBJ1-5,20,TGCAGTGCTAGAGATCCCAGGGGAACCATCCCACGCCATAGCAATCAGCCCCAGCATTTT,CSARDPRGTIPRHSNQPQHF
TRBV5-4,many,NA,TRBJ2-7,12,TGTGCCAGCAGCCCGGGGAGCCCTGAGCAGTACTTC,CASSPGSPEQYF
TRBV3-1,NA,TRBD2,TRBJ2-3,15,TGTGCCAGCAGCCCCACTAGCGGGGCCACAGATACGCAGTATTTT,CASSPTSGATDTQYF
TRBV14,few,NA,TRBJ1-6,15,TGTGCCAGCAGCCCGACGGGCGGGACAAATTCACCCCTCCACTTT,CASSPTGGTNSPLHF
TRBV9,NA,NA,TRBJ2-7,9,TGTGCCAGCAGTTTACGTCAGGACTTC,CASSLRQDF
TRBV20-1,NA,NA,TRBJ2-7,14,TGCAGTGCTAGCCTCCCAGGACCAAGCTACGAGCAGTACTTC,CSASLPGPSYEQYF
TRBV29-1,NA,TRBD1,TRBJ1-2,11,TGCAGCGTGTGGACAGGGGATGGCTACACCTTC,CSVWTGDGYTF
TRBV20-1,NA,TRBD2,TRBJ2-5,14,TGCAGTGCTGATACTAGCGGTTCACAAGAGACCCAGTACTTC,CSADTSGSQETQYF
TRBV10-3,NA,TRBD2,TRBJ2-2,20,TGTGCCATCAGTGACCCACCCCTAGCGGGAGGGCGACGGAACACCGGGGAGCTGTTTTTT,CAISDPPLAGGRRNTGELFF
TRBV19,NA,TRBD1,TRBJ2-7,16,TGTGCCAGTAGTATAGGAGACAGGGGGTGGCCCGGCGAGCAGTACTTC,CASSIGDRGWPGEQYF
TRBV19,once,TRBD2,TRBJ2-7,14,TGTGCCAGTAGTGCTTCTAGCGGGGGCTACGAGCAGTACTTC,CASSASSGGYEQYF
TRBV24-1,NA,TRBD1,TRBJ2-3,15,TGTGCCACCAGTGATGTGGGGGACAGCACAGAGACGCAGTATTTT,CATSDVGDSTETQYF
TRBV7-6,NA,TRBD1,TRBJ2-7,15,TGTGCCAGCAGCCCCGGGGTGGGACAGGGTGACGAGCAGTACTTC,CASSPGVGQGDEQYF
TRBV7-9,NA,TRBD1,TRBJ1-2,14,TGTGCCAGCAGCCCGGACAGGCATAACTATGGCTACACCTTC,CASSPDRHNYGYTF
TRBV7-2,NA,NA,TRBJ1-1,14,TGTGCCAGCAGCTTAAACAGCCCGGGGACGGAAGCTTTCTTT,CASSLNSPGTEAFF
TRBV25-1,few,NA,TRBJ2-6,17,TGTGCCAGCAGTGAAGGCGGGACAGCCTCTGGGGCCAACGTCCTGACTTTC,CASSEGGTASGANVLTF
TRBV24-1,NA,TRBD2,TRBJ2-7,14,TGTGCCACCAGTTTAGCGGGGGTGGGCAATGAGCAGTACTTC,CATSLAGVGNEQYF
TRBV9,NA,TRBD1,TRBJ1-6,16,TGTGCCAGCAGCGCCCTTAGAGAGGGGGCGAATTCACCCCTCCACTTT,CASSALREGANSPLHF
TRBV12-3/TRBV12-4,few,TRBD2,TRBJ2-7,18,TGTGCCAGCAGTTTAGGCAGTTGGGCGGGAGGGCCGGGATACGAGCAGTACTTC,CASSLGSWAGGPGYEQYF
TRBV24-1,NA,NA,TRBJ2-3,12,TGTGCCACCAGCACCCCGGGGGATACGCAGTATTTT,CATSTPGDTQYF
TRBV25-1,NA,NA,TRBJ1-2,12,TGTGCCAGCAGAACAGGGAATCGTGGCTACACCTTC,CASRTGNRGYTF
TRBV2,NA,TRBD1,TRBJ2-7,20,TGTGCCAGCAGTGAGGTTGACAGCAGCTCCAAGTTGGGCAGGGGGCACGAGCAGTACTTC,CASSEVDSSSKLGRGHEQYF
TRBV5-6,NA,NA,TRBJ1-6,14,TGTGCCAGCAGCTTGCCCCCTAGAAATTCACCCCTCCACTTT,CASSLPPRNSPLHF
TRBV27,few,NA,TRBJ1-1,13,TGTGCCAGCAGTTTCGCAAAAAACACTGAAGCTTTCTTT,CASSFAKNTEAFF
TRBV19,many,NA,TRBJ2-3,15,TGTGCCAGTAGGATAGGTACAGTGAGCACAGATACGCAGTATTTT,CASRIGTVSTDTQYF
TRBV7-6,NA,TRBD2,TRBJ2-3,14,TGTGCCAGCAGCTTAGCGCTAGCGGGAGATACGCAGTATTTT,CASSLALAGDTQYF
TRBV2,NA,NA,TRBJ2-6,16,TGTGCCAGCAGTGCTAGTTTGAGCTCTGGGGCCAACGTCCTGACTTTC,CASSASLSSGANVLTF
TRBV2,NA,NA,TRBJ2-2,15,TGTGCCAGCAGACTCAGCGGTGCTGGCACCGGGGAGCTGTTTTTT,CASRLSGAGTGELFF
TRBV12-3/TRBV12-4,NA,NA,TRBJ2-1,17,TGTGCCACCCACTCGATCTTCGCGGGGCCGTCCTACGATGAGCAGTTCTTC,CATHSIFAGPSYDEQFF
TRBV27,few,NA,TRBJ2-7,12,TGTGCCAGCAGTACGGGGGCGCTTGAGCAGTACTTC,CASSTGALEQYF
TRBV19,NA,NA,TRBJ1-2,15,TGTGCCAGTAACCCAAATGTCCAGTCCCTCGGGGGCTACACCTTC,CASNPNVQSLGGYTF
TRBV19,NA,TRBD1,TRBJ1-5,15,TGTGCCAGTAGTTTGTGGACAGGGGGTAATCAGCCCCAGCATTTT,CASSLWTGGNQPQHF
TRBV7-9,NA,TRBD2,TRBJ2-1,15,TGTGCCAGCAGCCCAGGGACTAGCGGATACAATGAGCAGTTCTTC,CASSPGTSGYNEQFF
TRBV6-5,NA,NA,TRBJ1-6,15,TGTGCCAGCAGTTTGTCGACAGTGCAGAATTCACCCCTCCACTTT,CASSLSTVQNSPLHF
TRBV2,NA,TRBD2,TRBJ2-5,14,TGTGCCAGCAGTATGGGGACTAGTATCGAGACCCAGTACTTC,CASSMGTSIETQYF
TRBV2,NA,TRBD1,TRBJ1-5,13,TGTGCCAGCAACGGACAGGCGCGTCAGCCCCAGCATTTT,CASNGQARQPQHF
TRBV7-9,NA,NA,TRBJ1-3,13,TGTGCCAGCAGCCAAGGGGACGGAAACACCATATATTTT,CASSQGDGNTIYF
TRBV10-3,few,NA,TRBJ1-3,14,TGTGCCATCAGTGAGTCTCCCATTCGGGACACCATATATTTT,CAISESPIRDTIYF
TRBV5-6,NA,NA,TRBJ1-1,16,TGTGCCAGCAGCGGTGTGATGACACGACTACACACTGAAGCTTTCTTT,CASSGVMTRLHTEAFF
TRBV19,many,NA,TRBJ2-5,13,TGTGCCAGTAGTATGGGTAGGGGAGAGACCCAGTACTTC,CASSMGRGETQYF
TRBV20-1,NA,NA,TRBJ2-7,14,TGCAGTGCTCGCAAGGGGGAGGGCCCTCACGAGCAGTACTTC,CSARKGEGPHEQYF